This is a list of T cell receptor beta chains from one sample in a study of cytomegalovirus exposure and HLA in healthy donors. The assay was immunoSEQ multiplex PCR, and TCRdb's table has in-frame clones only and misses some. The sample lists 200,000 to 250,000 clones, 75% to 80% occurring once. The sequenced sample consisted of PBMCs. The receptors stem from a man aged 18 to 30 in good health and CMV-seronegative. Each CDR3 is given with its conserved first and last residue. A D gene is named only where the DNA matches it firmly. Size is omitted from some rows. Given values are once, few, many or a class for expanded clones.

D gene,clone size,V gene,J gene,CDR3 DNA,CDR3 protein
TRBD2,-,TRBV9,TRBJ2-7,TGTGCCAGCAGCGTAGGGGCTAGCGGGAGTTCGGAGCAGTACTTC,CASSVGASGSSEQYF
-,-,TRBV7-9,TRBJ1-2,TGTTCCAGCAGCTTAATGAGTAACGATGGCTACACCTTC,CSSSLMSNDGYTF
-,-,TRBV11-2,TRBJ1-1,TGTGCCAGCAGCCCCTGGGGAGGGACGAACACTGAAGCTTTCTTT,CASSPWGGTNTEAFF
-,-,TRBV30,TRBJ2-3,TGTGCCTGGAGTGTACGATGGGGGGGGGCTACAGATACGCAGTATTTT,CAWSVRWGGATDTQYF
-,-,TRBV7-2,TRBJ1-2,TGTGCCAGCAGCTTAGCGAGGGATGGCTACACCTTC,CASSLARDGYTF
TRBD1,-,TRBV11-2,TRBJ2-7,TGTGCCAGCAGCTTAGGGGGGACAGCTTCCTACGAGCAGTACTTC,CASSLGGTASYEQYF
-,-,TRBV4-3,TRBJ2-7,TGCGCCAGCAGCCAAATTCTTTCTTTGCGGGACGAGCAGTACTTC,CASSQILSLRDEQYF
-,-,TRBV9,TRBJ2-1,TGTGCCAGCAGCATTACAACCTACAATGAGCAGTTCTTC,CASSITTYNEQFF
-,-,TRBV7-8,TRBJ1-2,TGTGCCAGCAGCTTAGATTCCCGGTCCTATGGCTACACCTTC,CASSLDSRSYGYTF
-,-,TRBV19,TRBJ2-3,TGTGCCAGTAGTCCGGAGGCTTCCCTCACAGATACGCAGTATTTT,CASSPEASLTDTQYF
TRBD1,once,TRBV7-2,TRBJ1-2,TGTGCCAGCAGCTTAGATTCCACAGGGGACTATGGCTACACCTTC,CASSLDSTGDYGYTF
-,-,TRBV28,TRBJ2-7,TGTGCCAGCTCTCGTCTGTTCAGTGCCTCCTACGAGCAGTACTTC,CASSRLFSASYEQYF
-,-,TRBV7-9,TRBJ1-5,TGTTCCAGCAGCTTAGAGGCAGGGTGGGGCAATCAGCCCCAGCATTTT,CSSSLEAGWGNQPQHF
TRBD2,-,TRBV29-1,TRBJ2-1,TGCAGCGTTGAAGATCTGACTAGCGGGATGAATTCCTACAATGAGCAGTTCTTC,CSVEDLTSGMNSYNEQFF
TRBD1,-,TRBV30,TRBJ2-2,TGTGCCTGGACCCGGGGACAGGGGGCTAAGTATGTCGGGGAGCTGTTTTTT,CAWTRGQGAKYVGELFF
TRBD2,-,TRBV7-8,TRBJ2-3,TGTGCCAGCAGTCCTATAGCGGGTAGCACAGATACGCAGTATTTT,CASSPIAGSTDTQYF
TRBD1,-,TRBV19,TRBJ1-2,TGTGCCAGTAGGGAAGGGACAGACTCCTCTGGCTACACCTTC,CASREGTDSSGYTF
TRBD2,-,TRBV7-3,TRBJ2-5,TGTGCCAGCAGCTATGGGACTAGCGACATGGAGACCCAGTACTTC,CASSYGTSDMETQYF
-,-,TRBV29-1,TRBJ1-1,TGCAGCGTAAGCGGGGCCCTACGGGCCGAAGACACTGAAGCTTTCTTT,CSVSGALRAEDTEAFF
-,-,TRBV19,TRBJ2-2,TGTGCCAGTACGCCGGGACAAGATACCGGGGAGCTGTTTTTT,CASTPGQDTGELFF
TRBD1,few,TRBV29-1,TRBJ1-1,TGCAGCGTAGCGAGACAGGGTACTGCTGAAGCTTTCTTT,CSVARQGTAEAFF
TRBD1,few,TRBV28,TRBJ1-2,TGTGCCAGCAGTCTCGGGACAGGGGTAGGTGGCTACACCTTC,CASSLGTGVGGYTF
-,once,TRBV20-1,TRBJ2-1,TGCAGTGCTAGAGTCACTTATGAGCAGTTCTTC,CSARVTYEQFF
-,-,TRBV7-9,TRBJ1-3,TGTGCCAGCAGCTACGCAGGGGCCTCTGGAAACACCATATATTTT,CASSYAGASGNTIYF
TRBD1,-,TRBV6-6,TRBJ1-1,TGTGCCACCATTCAAGCCCCAAGACAGGGCGCCACTGAAGCTTTCTTT,CATIQAPRQGATEAFF
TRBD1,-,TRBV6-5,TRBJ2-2,TGTGCCAGCTCAAGACAGGGGGCCGGCGGGGAGCTGTTTTTT,CASSRQGAGGELFF
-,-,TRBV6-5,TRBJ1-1,TGTGCCAGCACTAGGGAGGGAAAGAACACTGAAGCTTTCTTT,CASTREGKNTEAFF
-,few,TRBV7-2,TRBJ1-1,TGTGCCACCCACGACAGATCGAACACTGAAGCTTTCTTT,CATHDRSNTEAFF
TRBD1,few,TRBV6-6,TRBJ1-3,TGTGCCAGCAGTCAGACCGGGACAGATGGAAACACCATATATTTT,CASSQTGTDGNTIYF
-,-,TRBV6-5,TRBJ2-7,TGTGCCAGCAGTTACAATACGTACGGTCAGGGTTGGGAGCAGTACTTC,CASSYNTYGQGWEQYF
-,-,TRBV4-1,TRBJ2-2,TGCGCCAGCAGCCAAGATACAGTACCGACCGGGGAGCTGTTTTTT,CASSQDTVPTGELFF
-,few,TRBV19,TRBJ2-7,TGTGCCAGTAGTCCTCGTAACAGCCCCTACGAGCAGTACTTC,CASSPRNSPYEQYF
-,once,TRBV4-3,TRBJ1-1,TGCGCCAGCAGCCTCGGGGGGGCGAGCACTGAAGCTTTCTTT,CASSLGGASTEAFF
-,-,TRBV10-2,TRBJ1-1,TGCGCCAGCAGTCTCGACAGAATCTGGGACACTGAAGCTTTCTTT,CASSLDRIWDTEAFF
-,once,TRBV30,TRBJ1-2,TGTGCCTGGAGTGATAACAGGGAGACCTATGGCTACACCTTC,CAWSDNRETYGYTF
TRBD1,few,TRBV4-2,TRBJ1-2,TGTGCCAGCAGCCAAGATCAGGACAGGTCAGTCTATGGCTACACCTTC,CASSQDQDRSVYGYTF
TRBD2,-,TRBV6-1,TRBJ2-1,TGTGCCACCACTCCCGGGGGGGCTGCTTACAATGAGCAGTTCTTC,CATTPGGAAYNEQFF
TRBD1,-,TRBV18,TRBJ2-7,TGTGCCAGCTCAAGGGGACAGGGATACGAGCAGTACTTC,CASSRGQGYEQYF
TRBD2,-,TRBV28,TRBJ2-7,TGTGCCAGCAGTTTCGAGACTAGCGTTTACGAGCAGTACTTC,CASSFETSVYEQYF
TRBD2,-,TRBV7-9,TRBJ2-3,TGTGCCAGCATCCGACTAGCGGCTAGCACAGATACGCAGTATTTT,CASIRLAASTDTQYF
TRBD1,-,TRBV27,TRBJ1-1,TGTGCCAGCAGTAAGACAGGGGGGGACACTGAAGCTTTCTTT,CASSKTGGDTEAFF
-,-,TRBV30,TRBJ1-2,TGTGCCTGGAGGGGGGACTGGGCCCTATATGGCTACACCTTC,CAWRGDWALYGYTF
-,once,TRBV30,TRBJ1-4,TGTGCCTGGAGTAAGGCTCTCAGGGGTGCAACTAATGAAAAACTGTTTTTT,CAWSKALRGATNEKLFF
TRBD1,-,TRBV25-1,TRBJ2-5,TGTGCCAGCAGTGACCCCACGCAGGGGGCCGAGACCCAGTACTTC,CASSDPTQGAETQYF
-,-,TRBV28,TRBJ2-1,TGTGCCAGCAGCCAGGGTGGGGACTACAATGAGCAGTTCTTC,CASSQGGDYNEQFF
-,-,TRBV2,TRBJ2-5,TGTGCCAGCAGTTTGGGACACCTGCGGCGGGAGACCCAGTACTTC,CASSLGHLRRETQYF
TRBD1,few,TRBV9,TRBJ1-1,TGTGCCAGCAGCGTAGCGGTGGACAGGGCTGGCACTGAAGCTTTCTTT,CASSVAVDRAGTEAFF
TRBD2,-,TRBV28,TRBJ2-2,TGTGCCAGCAGTTTAAAGTTAGCGGGAGCCGTGTCCGGGGAGCTGTTTTTT,CASSLKLAGAVSGELFF
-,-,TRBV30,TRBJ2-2,TGTGCCTGGAACCCTCCCCCAACTGAGACCGGGGAGCTGTTTTTT,CAWNPPPTETGELFF
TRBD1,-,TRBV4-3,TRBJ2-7,TGCGCCAGCAGCCAAGGGTTTGCTCAGGGGGCCTGGAGCTCCTACGAGCAGTACTTC,CASSQGFAQGAWSSYEQYF
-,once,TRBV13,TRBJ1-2,TGTGCCAGCAGCTTACAACAGATTAACTATGGCTACACCTTC,CASSLQQINYGYTF
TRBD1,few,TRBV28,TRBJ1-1,TGTGCCAGCAGTTTTCCCCTTGGGACAGACCCGCACACTGAAGCTTTCTTT,CASSFPLGTDPHTEAFF
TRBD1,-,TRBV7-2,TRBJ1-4,TGTGCCAGCAGCCCGGGCCTGGGACAGCCGTTTTTT,CASSPGLGQPFF
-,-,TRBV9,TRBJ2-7,TGTGCCAGCAGCTTTTACCCGGACAGCCCTGGGGCCTACGAGCAGTACTTC,CASSFYPDSPGAYEQYF
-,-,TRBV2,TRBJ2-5,TGTGCCAGCAGTGAAACGGGAGAGACCCAGTACTTC,CASSETGETQYF